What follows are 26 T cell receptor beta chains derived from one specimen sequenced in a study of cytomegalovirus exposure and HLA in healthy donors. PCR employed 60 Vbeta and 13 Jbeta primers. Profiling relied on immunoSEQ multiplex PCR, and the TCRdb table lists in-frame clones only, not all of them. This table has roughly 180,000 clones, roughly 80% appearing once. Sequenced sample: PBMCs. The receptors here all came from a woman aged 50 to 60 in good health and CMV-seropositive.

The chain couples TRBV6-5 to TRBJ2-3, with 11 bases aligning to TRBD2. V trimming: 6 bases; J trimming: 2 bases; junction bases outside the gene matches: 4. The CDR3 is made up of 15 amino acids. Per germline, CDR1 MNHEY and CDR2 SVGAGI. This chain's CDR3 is CASRGLAGFTDTQYF. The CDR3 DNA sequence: TGTGCCAGCAGAGGACTAGCGGGCTTCACAGATACGCAGTATTTT.

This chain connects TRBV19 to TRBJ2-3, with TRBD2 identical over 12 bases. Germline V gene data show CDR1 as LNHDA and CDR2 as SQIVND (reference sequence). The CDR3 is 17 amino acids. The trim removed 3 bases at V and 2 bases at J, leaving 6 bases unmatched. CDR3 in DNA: TGTGCCAGTAGTATGGGGAGGACTAGCGGGGCCACAGATACGCAGTATTTT. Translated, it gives CASSMGRTSGATDTQYF.

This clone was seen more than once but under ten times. CDR3 residues: CASREMSGGTQETQYF. CDR3 bases: TGTGCCAGCAGGGAGATGAGCGGGGGGACCCAAGAGACCCAGTACTTC. V gene TRBV2 combines with J gene TRBJ2-5; the match to TRBD2 covers 9 bases. The CDR3 extends over 16 amino acids. V was clipped by 6 bases and J by 1 base; unmatched bases: 9. CDR1 is SNHLY, CDR2 FYNNEI, per germline. The full variable domain, with the rest looked up from reference TRBV2 and TRBJ2-5, is EPEVTQTPSHQVTQMGQEVILRCVPISNHLYFYWYRQILGQKVEFLVSFYNNEISEKSEIFDDQFSVERPDGSNFTLKIRSTKLEDSAMYFCASREMSGGTQETQYFGPGTRLLVL.

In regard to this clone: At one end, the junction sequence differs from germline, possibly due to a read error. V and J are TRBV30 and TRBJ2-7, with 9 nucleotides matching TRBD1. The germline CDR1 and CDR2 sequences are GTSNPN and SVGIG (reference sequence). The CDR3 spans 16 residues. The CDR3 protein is CAWSVRRGQGSHEQYF. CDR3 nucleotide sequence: TGTGCCTGGAGTGTACGAAGGGGACAGGGCTCCCACGAGCAGTACTTC.

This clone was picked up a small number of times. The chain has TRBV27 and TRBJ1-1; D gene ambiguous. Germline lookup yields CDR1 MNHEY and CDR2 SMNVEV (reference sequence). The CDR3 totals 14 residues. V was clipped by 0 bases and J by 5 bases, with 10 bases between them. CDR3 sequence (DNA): TGTGCCAGCAGTTTATCAGCAGGAATAACTGAAGCTTTCTTT. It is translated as CASSLSAGITEAFF.

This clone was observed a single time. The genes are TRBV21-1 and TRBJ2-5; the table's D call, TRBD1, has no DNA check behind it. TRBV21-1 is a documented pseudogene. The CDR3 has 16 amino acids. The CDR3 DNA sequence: TGTGCCAGCAGAGCACAGGGGGCGAGGGGTAAAGAGACCCAGTACTTC. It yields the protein CASRAQGARGKETQYF.

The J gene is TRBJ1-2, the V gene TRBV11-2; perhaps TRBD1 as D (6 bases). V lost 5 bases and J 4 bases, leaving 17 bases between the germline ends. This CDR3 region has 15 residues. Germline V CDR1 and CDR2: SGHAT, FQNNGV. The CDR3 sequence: CASSPGAGLGYGYTF. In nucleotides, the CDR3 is TGTGCCAGCAGCCCAGGGGCTGGTTTAGGCTATGGCTACACCTTC. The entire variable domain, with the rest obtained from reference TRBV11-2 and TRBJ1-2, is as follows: EAGVAQSPRYKIIEKRQSVAFWCNPISGHATLYWYQQILGQGPKLLIQFQNNGVVDDSQLPKDRFSAERLKGVDSTLKIQPAKLEDSAVYLCASSPGAGLGYGYTFGSGTRLTVV.

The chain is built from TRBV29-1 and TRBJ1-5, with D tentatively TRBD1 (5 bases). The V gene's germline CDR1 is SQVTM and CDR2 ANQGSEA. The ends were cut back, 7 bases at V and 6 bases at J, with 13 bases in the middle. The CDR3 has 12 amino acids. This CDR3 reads CSAADQGQPQHF. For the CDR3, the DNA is TGCAGCGCCGCGGATCAGGGTCAGCCCCAGCATTTT.

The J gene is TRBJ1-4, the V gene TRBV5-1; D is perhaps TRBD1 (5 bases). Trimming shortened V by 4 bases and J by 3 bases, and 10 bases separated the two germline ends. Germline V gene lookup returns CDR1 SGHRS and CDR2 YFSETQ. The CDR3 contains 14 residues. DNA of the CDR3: TGCGCCAGCAGCGTGATGGGGCCTAATGAAAAACTGTTTTTT. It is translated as CASSVMGPNEKLFF. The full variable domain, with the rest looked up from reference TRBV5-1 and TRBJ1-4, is KAGVTQTPRYLIKTRGQQVTLSCSPISGHRSVSWYQQTPGQGLQFLFEYFSETQRNKGNFPGRFSGRQFSNSRSEMNVSTLELGDSALYLCASSVMGPNEKLFFGSGTQLSVL.

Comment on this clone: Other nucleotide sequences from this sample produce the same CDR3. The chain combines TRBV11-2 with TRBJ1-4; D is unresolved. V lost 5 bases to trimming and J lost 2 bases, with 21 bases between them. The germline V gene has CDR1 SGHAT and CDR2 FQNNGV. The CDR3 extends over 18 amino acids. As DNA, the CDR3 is TGTGCCAGCAGCACCTATACGAGATCTTTTCCGACTAATGAAAAACTGTTTTTT. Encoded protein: CASSTYTRSFPTNEKLFF.

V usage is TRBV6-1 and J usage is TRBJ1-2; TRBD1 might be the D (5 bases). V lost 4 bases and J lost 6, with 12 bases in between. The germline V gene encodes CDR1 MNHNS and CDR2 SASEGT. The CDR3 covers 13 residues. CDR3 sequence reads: CASSVGVRDGYTF. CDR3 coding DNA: TGTGCCAGCAGTGTAGGGGTTAGGGATGGCTACACCTTC.

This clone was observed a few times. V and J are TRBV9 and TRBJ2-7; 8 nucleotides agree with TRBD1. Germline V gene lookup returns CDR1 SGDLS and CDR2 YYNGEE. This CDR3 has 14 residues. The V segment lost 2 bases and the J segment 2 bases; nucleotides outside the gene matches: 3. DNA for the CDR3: TGTGCCAGCAGCGTCGGGACAGGACCCTACGAGCAGTACTTC. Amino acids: CASSVGTGPYEQYF.

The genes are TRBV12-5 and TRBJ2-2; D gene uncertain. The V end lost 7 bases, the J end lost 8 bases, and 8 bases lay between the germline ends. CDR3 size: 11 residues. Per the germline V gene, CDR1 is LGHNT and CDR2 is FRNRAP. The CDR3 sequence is CASVAKGELFF. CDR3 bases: TGTGCTAGTGTCGCGAAAGGGGAGCTGTTTTTT.

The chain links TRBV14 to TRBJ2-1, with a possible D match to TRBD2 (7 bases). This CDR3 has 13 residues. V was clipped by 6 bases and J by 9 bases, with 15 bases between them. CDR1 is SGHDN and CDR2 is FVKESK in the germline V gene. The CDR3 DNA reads TGTGCCAGCAGGAGGGGGGGGAGCGTTGAGCAGTTCTTC. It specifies CASRRGGSVEQFF.

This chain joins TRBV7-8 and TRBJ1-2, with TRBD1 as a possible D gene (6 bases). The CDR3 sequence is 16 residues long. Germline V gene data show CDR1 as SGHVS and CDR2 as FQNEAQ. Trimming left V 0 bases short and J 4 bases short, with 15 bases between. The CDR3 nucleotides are TGTGCCAGCAGCTTAGCTCCCAGGGGCGCGAGCTATGGCTACACCTTC. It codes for CASSLAPRGASYGYTF.

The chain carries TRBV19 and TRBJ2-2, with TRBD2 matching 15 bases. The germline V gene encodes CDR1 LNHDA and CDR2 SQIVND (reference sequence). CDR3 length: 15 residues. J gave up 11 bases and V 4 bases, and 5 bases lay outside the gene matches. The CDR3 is CASSTGLAGGRELFF. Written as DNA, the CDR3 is TGTGCCAGTAGTACTGGACTAGCGGGGGGGCGCGAGCTGTTTTTT.

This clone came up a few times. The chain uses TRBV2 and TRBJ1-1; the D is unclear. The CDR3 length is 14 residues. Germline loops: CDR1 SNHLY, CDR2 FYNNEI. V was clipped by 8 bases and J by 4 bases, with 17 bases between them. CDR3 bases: TGTGCCAGCGGCCCCAGGAACTTTGGCACTGAAGCTTTCTTT. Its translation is CASGPRNFGTEAFF.

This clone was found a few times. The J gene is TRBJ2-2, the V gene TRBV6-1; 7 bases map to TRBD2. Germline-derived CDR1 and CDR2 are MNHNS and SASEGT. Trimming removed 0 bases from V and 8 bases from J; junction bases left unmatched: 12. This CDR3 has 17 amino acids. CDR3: CASSEALAVIVGGELFF. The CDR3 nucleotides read TGTGCCAGCAGTGAAGCTCTAGCGGTTATAGTCGGTGGGGAGCTGTTTTTT.

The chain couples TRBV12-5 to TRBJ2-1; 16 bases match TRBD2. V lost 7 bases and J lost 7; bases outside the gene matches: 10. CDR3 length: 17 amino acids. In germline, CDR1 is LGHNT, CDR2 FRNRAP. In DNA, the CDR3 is TGTGCTAGTGCCTCGGGACTAGCGGGGGGGCCGGGGAATGAGCAGTTCTTC. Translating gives CASASGLAGGPGNEQFF.

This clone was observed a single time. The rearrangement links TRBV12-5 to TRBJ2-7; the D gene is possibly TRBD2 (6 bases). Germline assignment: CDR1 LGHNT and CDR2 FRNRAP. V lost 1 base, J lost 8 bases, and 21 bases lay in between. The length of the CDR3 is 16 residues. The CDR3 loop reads CASGLAAGTPNVQQYF. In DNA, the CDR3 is TGTGCTAGTGGTTTGGCGGCGGGGACGCCAAACGTCCAGCAGTACTTC.

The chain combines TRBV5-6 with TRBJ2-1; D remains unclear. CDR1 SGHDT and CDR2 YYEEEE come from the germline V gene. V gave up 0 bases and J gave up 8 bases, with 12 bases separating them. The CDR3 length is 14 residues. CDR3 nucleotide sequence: TGTGCCAGCAGCTTGGAAGCTAGTATCGATGAGCAGTTCTTC. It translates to CASSLEASIDEQFF.

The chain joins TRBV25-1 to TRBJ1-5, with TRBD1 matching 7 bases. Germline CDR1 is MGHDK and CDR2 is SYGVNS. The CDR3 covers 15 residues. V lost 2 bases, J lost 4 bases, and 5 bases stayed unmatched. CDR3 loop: CASSERTGPNQPQHF. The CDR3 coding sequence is TGTGCCAGCAGTGAAAGGACAGGTCCTAATCAGCCCCAGCATTTT.

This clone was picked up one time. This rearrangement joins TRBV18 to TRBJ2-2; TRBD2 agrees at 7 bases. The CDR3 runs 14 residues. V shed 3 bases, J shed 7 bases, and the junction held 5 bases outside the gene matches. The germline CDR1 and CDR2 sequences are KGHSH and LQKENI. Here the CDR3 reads CASSPSGSFGELFF. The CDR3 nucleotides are TGTGCCAGCTCACCTAGCGGGTCCTTCGGGGAGCTGTTTTTT. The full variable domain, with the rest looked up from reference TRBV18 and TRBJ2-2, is NAGVMQNPRHLVRRRGQEARLRCSPMKGHSHVYWYRQLPEEGLKFMVYLQKENIIDESGMPKERFSAEFPKEGPSILRIQQVVRGDSAAYFCASSPSGSFGELFFGEGSRLTVL.

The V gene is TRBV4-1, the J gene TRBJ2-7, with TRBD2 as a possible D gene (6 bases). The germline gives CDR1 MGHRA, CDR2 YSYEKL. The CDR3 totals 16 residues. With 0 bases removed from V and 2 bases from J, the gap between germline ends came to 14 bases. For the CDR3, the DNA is TGCGCCAGCAGCCAAGAGGCGGGGTGGGGGACCTACGAGCAGTACTTC. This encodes CASSQEAGWGTYEQYF.

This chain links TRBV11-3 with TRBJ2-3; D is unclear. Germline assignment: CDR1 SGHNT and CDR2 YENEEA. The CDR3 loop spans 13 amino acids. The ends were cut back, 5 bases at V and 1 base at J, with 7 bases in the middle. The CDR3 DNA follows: TGTGCCAGCAGCCTTTCCCGCACAGATACGCAGTATTTT. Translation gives CASSLSRTDTQYF.

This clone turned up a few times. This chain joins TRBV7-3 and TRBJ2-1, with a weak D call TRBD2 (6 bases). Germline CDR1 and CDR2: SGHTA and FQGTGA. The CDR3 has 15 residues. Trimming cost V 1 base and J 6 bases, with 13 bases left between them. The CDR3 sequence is CASSLISGQGNEQFF. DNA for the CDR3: TGTGCCAGCAGCTTAATAAGCGGGCAGGGCAATGAGCAGTTCTTC.